The T cell receptor (beta chain) described here comes from a study of radiation and T cells in renal cell carcinoma (dated by TCRdb to 2020 to 2021). For context, the study as a whole: Samples were obtained from a clinical trial, in which 15 Gy stereotactic body radiation therapy was delivered to primary renal cell carcinomas and nephrectomy was performed 4 weeks later. In total, approximately 53 samples, comprising around 26 tumors and some 27 peripheral blood samples, were subjected to TCR beta sequencing. A total of roughly 3,900,000 unique CDR3 nucleotide sequences, encoding 2.5 million to 3 million unique CDR3 amino acid sequences, were found across all 53 samples. General findings and caveats noted by the study authors: Tracking of blood repertoire dynamics stopped at around 4 weeks after treatment, with no follow-up past that point. Because pretreatment tumor biopsies were not available, the baseline intratumoral presence of clonotypes could not be determined. With a single-armed trial design, the study had no way to address how radiation dose or scheduling affects the TCR repertoire. Top tumor clonotypes rose in blood from baseline to 2 weeks post-radiation, then contracted by 4 weeks, suggesting transient expansion of tumor-resident clones.

Concerning this clone: This receptor's antigen is unknown. One base away there is no much larger clone; base qualities are not given.

The sample's time point label, decoded: baseline pretreatment blood. Read against the paper, the sample's treatment or condition label means: 15 Gy SBRT to primary tumor, nephrectomy 4 weeks later. Serial peripheral blood from radiation-treated patients was sampled at baseline, 2 weeks and 4 weeks after SBRT to track tumor-enriched clonotypes. Every patient's renal cell carcinoma showed clear cell pathology. Genomic DNA for TCR sequencing was prepared using the QIAamp DNA Blood Mini Kit (Qiagen). The analyses included just those samples that passed every quality control check. Sequences SGHRS (CDR1) and YFSETQ (CDR2) are obtained from the germline V gene. From the cysteine through the phenylalanine, the CDR3 covers 21 amino acids. The retained sequence is limited to the CDR3, 63 bases, with the frame set at the first base. V has 3 bases trimmed and J has 11 bases trimmed; junction bases matching no gene number 25.

TCR beta libraries were generated from genomic DNA with the immunoSEQ kit, following the manufacturer's recommendations. To prepare the libraries, a first multiplex PCR with proprietary primers was run, followed by a second PCR that added unique barcodes, and a bead cleanup was done after each round. A positive control reaction and a negative control reaction, both provided in the kit, were run with every batch of samples. The final libraries were assessed on an Agilent 4200 TapeStation D1000 ScreenTape, pooled by volume, and quantified by qPCR. Sequencing ran on an Illumina NextSeq500 with a MidOutput 150-cycle cartridge, using 156 Read1 and 15 Index1 cycles with kit custom primers. The pooled library was loaded at approximately 0.92 pM, and about 20% PhiX control was spiked in. Per the source publication's procedure: Vendor-processed data were analyzed in R, and a clonotype was defined as all T cells sharing the same CDR3 nucleotide sequence. For clone abundance analyses, frequencies were normalized to the 10,000 most abundant clones per sample. Public T cell clones, which averaged fewer than five per sample, were excluded before analysis. An abundance difference of at least 32-fold between compartments was the criterion for calling clonotypes tumor-enriched or baseline blood-enriched. Clonotypes expanded or contracted between blood time points were identified with a beta-binomial differential abundance model. Tumor-blood repertoire similarity was measured with the Baroni-Urbani and Buser coefficient, and groups were compared using two-tailed Wilcoxon tests in R. In its TCRdb copy, this immuneACCESS table keeps in-frame sequences only and misses some clones. Where compared with another copy, unresolved V genes explain less than half of these, and the others have no known cause. The V and J calls and clone size were taken over from that table, and D and trimming were inferred from the DNA. Present in this sample are 70,000 to 100,000 clones, 82% of which were seen just once. The ten biggest clones cover 5% to 8% of the sample.

This TCR came from a man between 60 and 75 years old with renal cell carcinoma. Sequenced material: blood, taken from a patient whose treatment included radiotherapy and nephrectomy. The chain was built from TRBV5-1 and TRBJ2-3, and 15 junction bases match TRBD2. The bases are TGCGCCAGCAGCTCACCTGTCGGACTAGCGGGAGGGCCCACGTCCTCCCGCGGGCAGTATTTT. This yields the protein CASSSPVGLAGGPTSSRGQYF.